This TCR beta chain comes out of a study of T cells expressing NK-cell markers. Study as a whole: The TCR beta repertoires were obtained from sorted CD3+CD56+NKG2C+, CD3+CD56+NKG2C- and CD3+CD56-NKG2C+ T cells. In the group of eight sequenced donors, seven were HCMV-seropositive and one was seronegative.

TCRdb re-called the 5' RACE reads; one entry per CDR3 protein, DNA not given. The table lists fewer than 300,000 distinct CDR3 sequences, with 4.2% in the top ten. Note on this clonotype: Its antigen is still unknown.

Germline V gene sequence: CDR1 SQVTM, CDR2 ANQGSEA. CDR3 length equals 11 residues. Broader study findings: Over 5 donors carried dominant NKG2C+ clonotypes that made up roughly 1.0-7.0% of their CD8+ T cells.

The receptor was isolated from a woman between 18 and 70 years old in good health. The rearrangement joins TRBV29-1 to TRBJ2-3. Sequenced: blood T cells: a sorted CD56 or NKG2C T cell subset, CD4+ or CD8+ T cells, or bulk PBMC T cells (not recorded which). CDR3 loop: CSVTNTDTQYF.